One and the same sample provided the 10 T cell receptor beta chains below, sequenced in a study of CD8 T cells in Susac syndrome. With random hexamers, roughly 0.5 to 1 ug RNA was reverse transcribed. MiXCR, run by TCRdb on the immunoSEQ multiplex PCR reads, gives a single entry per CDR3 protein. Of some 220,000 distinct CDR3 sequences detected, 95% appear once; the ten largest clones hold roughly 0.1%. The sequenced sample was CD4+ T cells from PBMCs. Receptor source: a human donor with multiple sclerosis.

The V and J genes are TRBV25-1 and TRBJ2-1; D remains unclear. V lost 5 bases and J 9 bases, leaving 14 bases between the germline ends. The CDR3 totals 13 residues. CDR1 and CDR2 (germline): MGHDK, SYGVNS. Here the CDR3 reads CASSLPLVGEQFF. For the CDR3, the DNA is TGTGCCAGCAGTCTGCCCCTCGTAGGTGAGCAGTTCTTC.

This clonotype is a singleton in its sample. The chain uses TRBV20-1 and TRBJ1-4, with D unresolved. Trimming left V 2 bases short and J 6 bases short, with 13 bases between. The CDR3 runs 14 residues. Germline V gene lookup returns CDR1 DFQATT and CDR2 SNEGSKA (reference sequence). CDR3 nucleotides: TGCAGTGCTAGACCGATCGACCTAGATGAAAAACTGTTTTTT. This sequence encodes CSARPIDLDEKLFF.

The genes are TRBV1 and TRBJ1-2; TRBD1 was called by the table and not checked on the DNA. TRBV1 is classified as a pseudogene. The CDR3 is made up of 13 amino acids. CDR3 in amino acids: CTSGQNRTYGYTF. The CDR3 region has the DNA TGCACCAGCGGACAGAACAGGACTTATGGCTACACCTTC.

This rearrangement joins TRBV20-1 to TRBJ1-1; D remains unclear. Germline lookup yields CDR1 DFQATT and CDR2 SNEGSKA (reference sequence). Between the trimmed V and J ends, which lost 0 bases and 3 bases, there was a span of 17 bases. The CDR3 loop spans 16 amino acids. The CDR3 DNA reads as TGCAGTGCTAGAGACGGGCGGCATGGGAGGGACACTGAAGCTTTCTTT. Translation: CSARDGRHGRDTEAFF.

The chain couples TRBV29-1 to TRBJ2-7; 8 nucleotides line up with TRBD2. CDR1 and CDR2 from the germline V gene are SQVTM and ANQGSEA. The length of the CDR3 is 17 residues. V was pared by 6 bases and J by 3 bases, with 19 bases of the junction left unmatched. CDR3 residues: CSVVLGVSGSYVYEQYF. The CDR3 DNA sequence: TGCAGCGTCGTCCTGGGGGTCAGCGGGAGTTACGTCTACGAGCAGTACTTC.

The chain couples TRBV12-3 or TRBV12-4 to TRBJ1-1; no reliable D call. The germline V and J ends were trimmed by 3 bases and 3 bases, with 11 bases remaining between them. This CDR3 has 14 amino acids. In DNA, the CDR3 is TGTGCCAGCAGTTTGCAAGGAAGGGACACTGAAGCTTTCTTT. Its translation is CASSLQGRDTEAFF.

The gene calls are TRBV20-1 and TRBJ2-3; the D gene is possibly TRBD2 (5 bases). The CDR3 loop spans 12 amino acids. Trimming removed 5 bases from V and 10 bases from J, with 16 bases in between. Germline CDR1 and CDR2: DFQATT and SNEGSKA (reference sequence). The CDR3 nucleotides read TGCAGTGCTGGGGAGCCCGAGCACGCGCAGTATTTT. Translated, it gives CSAGEPEHAQYF.

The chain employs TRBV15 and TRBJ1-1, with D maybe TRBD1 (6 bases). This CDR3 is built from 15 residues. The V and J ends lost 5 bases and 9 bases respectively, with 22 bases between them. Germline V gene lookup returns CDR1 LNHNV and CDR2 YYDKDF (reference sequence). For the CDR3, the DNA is TGTGCCACCAGCGGCGGGCTTTACACAGGGACCAAAGCTTTCTTT. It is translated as CATSGGLYTGTKAFF.

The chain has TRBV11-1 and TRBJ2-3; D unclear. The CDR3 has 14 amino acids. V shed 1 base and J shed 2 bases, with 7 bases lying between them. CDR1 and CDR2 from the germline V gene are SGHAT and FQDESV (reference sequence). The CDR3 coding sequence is TGTGCCAGCAGCTTAGAGGGCTCCACAGATACGCAGTATTTT. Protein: CASSLEGSTDTQYF.

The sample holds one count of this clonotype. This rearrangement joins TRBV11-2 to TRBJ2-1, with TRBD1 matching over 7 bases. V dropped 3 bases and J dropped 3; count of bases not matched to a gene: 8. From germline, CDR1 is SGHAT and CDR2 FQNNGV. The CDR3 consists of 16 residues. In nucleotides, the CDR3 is TGTGCCAGCAGCTTTAGAAGGGGGCCCAACTACAATGAGCAGTTCTTC. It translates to CASSFRRGPNYNEQFF.